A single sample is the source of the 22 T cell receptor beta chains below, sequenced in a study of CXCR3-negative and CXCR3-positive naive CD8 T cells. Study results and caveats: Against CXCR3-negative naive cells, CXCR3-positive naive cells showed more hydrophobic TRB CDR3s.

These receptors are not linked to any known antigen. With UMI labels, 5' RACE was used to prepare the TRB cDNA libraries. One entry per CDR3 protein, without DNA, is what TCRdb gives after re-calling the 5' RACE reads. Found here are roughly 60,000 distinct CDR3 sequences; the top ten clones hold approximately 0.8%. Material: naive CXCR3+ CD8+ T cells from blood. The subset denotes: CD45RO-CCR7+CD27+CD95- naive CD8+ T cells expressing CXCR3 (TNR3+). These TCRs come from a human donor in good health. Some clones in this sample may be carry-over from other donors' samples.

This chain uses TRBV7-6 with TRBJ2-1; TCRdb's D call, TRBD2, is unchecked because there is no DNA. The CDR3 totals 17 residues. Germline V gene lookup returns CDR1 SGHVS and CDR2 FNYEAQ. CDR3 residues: CASSALLAGGYYNEQFF.

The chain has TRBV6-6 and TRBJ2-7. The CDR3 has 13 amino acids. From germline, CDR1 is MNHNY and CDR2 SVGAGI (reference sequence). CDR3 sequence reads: CASRTQDPYEQYF.

The CDR3 is CSSGGGNTEAFF. The chain carries TRBV29-1 and TRBJ1-1; the TCRdb call, TRBD1, lacks DNA for checking. This CDR3 spans 12 amino acids. CDR1 and CDR2 (germline): SQVTM, ANQGSEA.

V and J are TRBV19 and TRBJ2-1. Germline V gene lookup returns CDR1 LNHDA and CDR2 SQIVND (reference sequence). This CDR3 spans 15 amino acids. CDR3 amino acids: CASSTDGEAYNEQFF. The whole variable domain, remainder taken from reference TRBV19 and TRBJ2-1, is DGGITQSPKYLFRKEGQNVTLSCEQNLNHDAMYWYRQDPGQGLRLIYYSQIVNDFQKGDIAEGYSVSREKKESFPLTVTSAQKNPTAFYLCASSTDGEAYNEQFFGPGTRLTVL.

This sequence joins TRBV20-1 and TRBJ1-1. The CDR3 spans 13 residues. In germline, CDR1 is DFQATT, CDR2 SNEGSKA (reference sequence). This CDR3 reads CSAKRIGDTEAFF.

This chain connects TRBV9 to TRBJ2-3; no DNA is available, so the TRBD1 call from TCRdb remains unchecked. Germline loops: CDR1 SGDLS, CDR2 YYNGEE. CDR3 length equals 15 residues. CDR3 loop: CASSVEWGRTDTQYF.

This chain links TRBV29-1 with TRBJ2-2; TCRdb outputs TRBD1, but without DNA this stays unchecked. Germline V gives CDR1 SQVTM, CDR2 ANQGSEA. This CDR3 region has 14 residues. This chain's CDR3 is CSVEGQPNTGELFF.

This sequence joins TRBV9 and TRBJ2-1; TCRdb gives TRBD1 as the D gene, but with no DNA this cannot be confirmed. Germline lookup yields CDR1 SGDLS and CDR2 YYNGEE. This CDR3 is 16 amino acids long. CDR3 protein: CASSVRGQGDYNEQFF.

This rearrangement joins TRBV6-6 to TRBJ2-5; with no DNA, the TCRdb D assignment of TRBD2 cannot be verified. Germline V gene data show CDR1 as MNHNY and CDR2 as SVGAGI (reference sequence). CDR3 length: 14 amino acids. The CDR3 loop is CASNLKGLEETQYF.

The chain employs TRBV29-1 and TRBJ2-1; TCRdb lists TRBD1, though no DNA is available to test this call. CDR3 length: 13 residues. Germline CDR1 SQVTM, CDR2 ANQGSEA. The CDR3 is CSVLQALNNEQFF.

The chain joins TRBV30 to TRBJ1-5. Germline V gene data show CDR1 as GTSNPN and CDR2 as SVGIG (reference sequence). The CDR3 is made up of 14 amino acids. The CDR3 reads CAWNQWPSNQPQHF.

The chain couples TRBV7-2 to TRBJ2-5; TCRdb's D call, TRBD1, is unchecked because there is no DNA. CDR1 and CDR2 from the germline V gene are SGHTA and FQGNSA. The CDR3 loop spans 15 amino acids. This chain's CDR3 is CASSSWTGGWETQYF.

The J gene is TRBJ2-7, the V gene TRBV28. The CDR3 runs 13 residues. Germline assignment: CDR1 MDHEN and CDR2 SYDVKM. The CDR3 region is CASSPMLYSEQYF.

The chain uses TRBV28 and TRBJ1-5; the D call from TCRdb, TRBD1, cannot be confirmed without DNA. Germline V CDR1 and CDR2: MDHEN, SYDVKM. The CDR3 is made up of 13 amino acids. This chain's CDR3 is CASSTTGDQPQHF.

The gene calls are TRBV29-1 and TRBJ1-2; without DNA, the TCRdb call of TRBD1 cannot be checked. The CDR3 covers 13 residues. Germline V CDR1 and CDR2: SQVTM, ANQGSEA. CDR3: CSVLRGYTSGYTF.

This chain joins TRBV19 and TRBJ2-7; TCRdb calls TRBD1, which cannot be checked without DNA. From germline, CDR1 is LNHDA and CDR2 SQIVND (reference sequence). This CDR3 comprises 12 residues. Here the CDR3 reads CASDPGPGEQYF. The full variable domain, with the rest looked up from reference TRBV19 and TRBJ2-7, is DGGITQSPKYLFRKEGQNVTLSCEQNLNHDAMYWYRQDPGQGLRLIYYSQIVNDFQKGDIAEGYSVSREKKESFPLTVTSAQKNPTAFYLCASDPGPGEQYFGPGTRLTVT.

The CDR3 loop reads CASSLFRTLNTEAFF. V and J are TRBV27 and TRBJ1-1. The CDR3 runs 15 residues. Germline CDR1 reads MNHEY; CDR2 reads SMNVEV (reference sequence).

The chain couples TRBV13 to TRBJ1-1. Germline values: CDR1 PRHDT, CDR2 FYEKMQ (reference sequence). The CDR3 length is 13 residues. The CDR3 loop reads CASSLEENTEAFF.

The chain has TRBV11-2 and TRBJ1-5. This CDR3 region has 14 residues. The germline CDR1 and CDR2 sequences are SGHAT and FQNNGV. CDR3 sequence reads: CASKGGGSNQPQHF.

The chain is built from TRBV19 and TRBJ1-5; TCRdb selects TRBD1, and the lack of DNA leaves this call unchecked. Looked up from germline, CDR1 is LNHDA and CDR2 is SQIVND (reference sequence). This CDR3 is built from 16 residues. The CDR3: CASLRDRGDSNQPQHF.

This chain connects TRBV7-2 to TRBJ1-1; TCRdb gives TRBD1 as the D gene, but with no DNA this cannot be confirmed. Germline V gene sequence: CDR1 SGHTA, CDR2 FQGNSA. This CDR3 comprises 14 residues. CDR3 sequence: CASTSDRGLTEAFF.

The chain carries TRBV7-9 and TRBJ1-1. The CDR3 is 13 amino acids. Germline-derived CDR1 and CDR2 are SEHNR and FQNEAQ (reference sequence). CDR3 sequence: CASSAALNTEAFF.